Following are 18 T cell receptor beta chains from one sample sequenced in a study of T-cell reconstitution after alpha-beta-depleted transplantation in children. TCRbeta library construction was performed incorporating unique molecular identifiers. Each CDR3 protein gets one entry after TCRdb re-called the PCR reads with MiXCR. Of under 450,000 distinct CDR3 sequences listed, roughly 16% are singletons. The sample here was PBMCs, mostly from graft donor cells, taken 360 days after TCRalphabeta/CD19-depleted stem cell transplant. Receptors originate from a boy younger than two who had a stem cell transplant for Wiskott-Aldrich syndrome, so the T cells may come from the graft donor.

This clonotype was recorded at least ten times. This chain uses TRBV6-1 with TRBJ1-1, with D tentatively TRBD1 (5 bases). The CDR3 is 17 residues long. CDR1 is MNHNS, CDR2 SASEGT, per germline. The V end was cut by 5 bases, the J end by 0 bases, with 19 bases between. For the CDR3, the DNA is TGTGCCAGCAGTACCCTCAGGGTAGGGCCAATGAACACTGAAGCTTTCTTT. Translating gives CASSTLRVGPMNTEAFF.

V gene TRBV28 combines with J gene TRBJ2-7, with a weak D call TRBD2 (5 bases). Trimming stripped 4 bases from V and 6 bases from J, with 13 bases between. This CDR3 region has 13 residues. CDR1 and CDR2 from the germline V gene are MDHEN and SYDVKM. The CDR3 loop reads CASSSGPRVEQYF. Here the CDR3 DNA reads TGTGCCAGCAGTTCAGGACCGAGGGTCGAGCAGTACTTC.

This clonotype was counted a few times. The chain carries TRBV5-1 and TRBJ1-1; 7 bases align to TRBD1. The CDR3 runs 15 residues. The V gene's germline CDR1 is SGHRS and CDR2 YFSETQ. V was clipped by 2 bases and J by 0 bases; unmatched bases: 4. CDR3 protein: CASSLMTGLNTEAFF. The CDR3 DNA sequence: TGCGCCAGCAGCTTAATGACAGGGCTGAACACTGAAGCTTTCTTT.

This clonotype has a handful of counts. The chain is built from TRBV9 and TRBJ2-1, with 9 bases matching TRBD2. J lost 6 bases, V lost 0 bases, and 7 bases had no gene match. The CDR3 covers 16 residues. The germline V gene encodes CDR1 SGDLS and CDR2 YYNGEE. The CDR3 DNA reads TGTGCCAGCAGCGTAGCTACTGCGGGAGGGCCCAATGAGCAGTTCTTC. Its protein is CASSVATAGGPNEQFF.

This clonotype was seen a handful of times. The rearrangement links TRBV12-3 or TRBV12-4 to TRBJ2-2, with TRBD2 identical over 9 bases. The trim removed 6 bases at V and 5 bases at J, leaving 7 bases unmatched. The CDR3 is 15 residues long. The CDR3 sequence: CASSSGRRTTGELFF. In DNA, the CDR3 is TGTGCCAGCAGCAGCGGGAGGCGTACAACCGGGGAGCTGTTTTTT.

This rearrangement joins TRBV5-1 to TRBJ2-7; 8 bases agree with TRBD1. V gave up 1 base and J gave up 6 bases; unmatched junction bases: 6. The germline V gene has CDR1 SGHRS and CDR2 YFSETQ. This CDR3 contains 14 residues. CDR3 DNA sequence: TGCGCCAGCAGCTTGCCCGGACAGGGTCGCGAGCAGTACTTC. Its protein is CASSLPGQGREQYF.

This clonotype appeared a few times. The chain combines TRBV13 with TRBJ2-7; D may be TRBD1 (7 bases). The CDR3 runs to 14 residues. Trimming pared 0 bases from V and 5 bases from J, leaving 11 bases between. Germline V lookup: CDR1 PRHDT, CDR2 FYEKMQ (reference sequence). The CDR3 region has the DNA TGTGCCAGCAGCTTAGGGGAGGGGGCGAACGAGCAGTACTTC. The encoded protein is CASSLGEGANEQYF.

In this sample, this clonotype turned up many times. This rearrangement joins TRBV27 to TRBJ2-1; D unclear. Trimming took 1 base from V and 6 from J, leaving 10 bases between them. Germline V gives CDR1 MNHEY, CDR2 SMNVEV (reference sequence). The CDR3 spans 14 residues. CDR3: CASSLYELSNEQFF. CDR3 bases: TGTGCCAGCAGTTTATATGAGCTTTCCAATGAGCAGTTCTTC.

This clonotype was recorded a few times. The CDR3 sequence is CASSDLGTGGKGGELFF. The CDR3 DNA reads TGTGCCAGCAGTGATCTCGGGACAGGGGGCAAGGGCGGGGAGCTGTTTTTT. The V gene is TRBV27, the J gene TRBJ2-2, with 12 bases matching TRBD1. The CDR3 extends over 17 amino acids. Germline CDR1 MNHEY, CDR2 SMNVEV (reference sequence). V trimming: 5 bases; J trimming: 7 bases; junction bases outside the gene matches: 11.

The V gene is TRBV7-2, the J gene TRBJ1-6; D is perhaps TRBD1 (5 bases). CDR3 length: 12 residues. Germline CDR1 is SGHTA and CDR2 is FQGNSA. V was cut by 3 bases and J by 10 bases, with 7 bases left in between. CDR3 DNA: TGTGCCAGCAGCTTTGACAGCTCACCCCTCCACTTT. This gives the protein CASSFDSSPLHF. The variable domain in full, completed from reference TRBV7-2 and TRBJ1-6, reads GAGVSQSPSNKVTEKGKDVELRCDPISGHTALYWYRQSLGQGLEFLIYFQGNSAPDKSGLPSDRFSAERTGGSVSTLTIQRTQQEDSAVYLCASSFDSSPLHFGNGTRLTVT.

V usage is TRBV5-1 and J usage is TRBJ2-5, with TRBD2 identical over 7 bases. Per the germline V gene, CDR1 is SGHRS and CDR2 is YFSETQ. This CDR3 is built from 12 residues. Trimming took 3 bases from V and 5 from J; bases not matched to a gene: 1. The CDR3 nucleotides are TGCGCCAGCAGCTGGGGAGGGGAGACCCAGTACTTC. As protein: CASSWGGETQYF.

The V and J genes are TRBV10-3 and TRBJ2-6; 10 positions agree with TRBD1. Germline V gives CDR1 ENHRY, CDR2 SYGVKD. V lost 6 bases, J lost 3 bases, and 5 bases stayed unmatched. The CDR3 runs 16 residues. The chain's CDR3 is CAISGQGGVGANVLTF. The DNA for the CDR3 is TGTGCCATCAGCGGACAGGGGGGCGTTGGGGCCAACGTCCTGACTTTC.

The chain employs TRBV12-3 or TRBV12-4 and TRBJ2-7; 7 bases agree with TRBD1. CDR3 length: 13 residues. V dropped 6 bases and J dropped 4; count of bases not matched to a gene: 6. The CDR3 spells CASRMTGSYEQYF. The CDR3 region has the DNA TGTGCCAGCAGAATGACAGGGTCTTACGAGCAGTACTTC.

This clonotype was counted a few times. The V call is TRBV19, the J call TRBJ1-2; D is uncertain. The V end lost 6 bases, the J end lost 4 bases, and 12 bases lay between the germline ends. The CDR3 is 13 amino acids. CDR1 is LNHDA, CDR2 SQIVND, per germline (reference sequence). The CDR3 DNA sequence: TGTGCCAGTAGGAAAACAGTTCCCTATGGCTACACCTTC. It codes for CASRKTVPYGYTF.

This rearrangement joins TRBV15 to TRBJ2-1; 12 bases agree with TRBD1. The germline V gene has CDR1 LNHNV and CDR2 YYDKDF (reference sequence). CDR3 length equals 19 residues. With 3 bases clipped from V and 1 base from J, the junction kept 10 bases outside the gene matches. The CDR3 region is CATSSSRDRGRMSYNEQFF. CDR3 nucleotides: TGTGCCACCAGCAGCTCCCGGGACAGGGGGCGGATGTCCTACAATGAGCAGTTCTTC.

This chain uses TRBV2 with TRBJ2-2, with D unresolved. The CDR3 spans 12 residues. Germline V gene sequence: CDR1 SNHLY, CDR2 FYNNEI. V lost 3 bases to trimming and J lost 6 bases, with 5 bases between them. This CDR3 reads CASSDAAGELFF. CDR3 DNA sequence: TGTGCCAGCAGTGACGCGGCCGGGGAGCTGTTTTTT.

This clonotype was seen ten or more times. The J gene is TRBJ1-6, the V gene TRBV28; D call uncertain. Trimming removed 3 bases at V and 5 bases at J, with 11 bases between. Germline V lookup: CDR1 MDHEN, CDR2 SYDVKM. This CDR3 has 15 residues. The DNA of the CDR3 is TGTGCCAGCAGTTTCCCTGACCGAGATAATTCACCCCTCCACTTT. It codes for CASSFPDRDNSPLHF.

The V and J genes are TRBV4-2 and TRBJ2-3; 9 nucleotides line up with TRBD2. J gave up 4 bases and V 2 bases, and 7 bases lay outside the gene matches. The CDR3 consists of 16 residues. In germline, CDR1 is LGHNA, CDR2 YNFKEQ. The CDR3 loop is CASSQTLAGTADTQYF. CDR3 DNA sequence: TGTGCCAGCAGCCAAACCCTAGCGGGAACCGCAGATACGCAGTATTTT.